The 26 T cell receptor beta chains listed next were all sequenced from one sample in a study of shared clonotypes between healthy human individuals. Libraries were prepared by immunoSEQ multiplex PCR; TCRdb keeps only in-frame clonotypes and omits some of them. The sample lists some 690,000 clones; 90% were seen once. Material: memory CD8+ T cells from PBMCs. Indicated subset: CD45RO+ cells pooled with CCR7-negative TemRA cells. The source of these receptors is a man aged 18 to 35 in good health. Some clones in this sample may be carry-over from other donors' samples.

The chain combines TRBV27 with TRBJ2-1; D remains ambiguous. Germline CDR1 reads MNHEY; CDR2 reads SMNVEV (reference sequence). The CDR3 totals 15 residues. The ends were cut back, 5 bases at V and 5 bases at J, with 16 bases in the middle. The CDR3 sequence is CASSVNSGTNNEQFF. CDR3 nucleotide sequence: TGTGCCAGCAGTGTGAACAGTGGAACAAACAATGAGCAGTTCTTC.

This chain links TRBV11-2 with TRBJ1-1; D perhaps matches TRBD1 (6 bases). The ends were cut back, 5 bases at V and 5 bases at J, with 15 bases in the middle. CDR1 SGHAT and CDR2 FQNNGV come from the germline V gene. The CDR3 length is 14 residues. The CDR3 reads CASSQWDTKTEAFF. CDR3 sequence (DNA): TGTGCCAGCAGCCAATGGGACACTAAAACTGAAGCTTTCTTT.

The chain combines TRBV11-2 with TRBJ2-1; a possible D gene is TRBD2 (6 bases). Trimming shortened V by 3 bases and J by 3 bases, and 12 bases separated the two germline ends. The CDR3 runs 15 residues. Germline V gene data show CDR1 as SGHAT and CDR2 as FQNNGV. Written as DNA, the CDR3 is TGTGCCAGCAGCTTCCTAGCGAAACTCTACAATGAGCAGTTCTTC. Encoded protein: CASSFLAKLYNEQFF.

This clone was counted once. V and J are TRBV25-1 and TRBJ2-5; D may correspond to TRBD1 or TRBD2 (5 bases each). The assigned J gene may be wrong: the sequence end matches TRBJ2-7 better. This CDR3 has 11 residues. The germline V gene encodes CDR1 MGHDK and CDR2 SYGVNS. CDR3 nucleotides: TGTGCCAGCAGTGGAGGGGACGAGCAGTACTTC. This sequence encodes CASSGGDEQYF.

The chain combines TRBV5-6 with TRBJ2-7, with 8 nucleotides matching TRBD1. This CDR3 region has 16 residues. The germline V gene encodes CDR1 SGHDT and CDR2 YYEEEE. V gave up 4 bases and J gave up 5 bases; unmatched junction bases: 14. This CDR3 is CASSPGGQGSPDEQYF. The CDR3 nucleotides are TGTGCCAGCAGCCCGGGCGGACAGGGCTCGCCGGACGAGCAGTACTTC.

This clone occurred once. The V call is TRBV6-1, the J call TRBJ2-7; 9 positions match TRBD1. Germline V lookup: CDR1 MNHNS, CDR2 SASEGT. The CDR3 runs to 15 residues. Trimming took 2 bases from V and 5 from J; bases not matched to a gene: 7. CDR3 loop: CASSEFGTGRNEQYF. CDR3 DNA: TGTGCCAGCAGTGAATTCGGGACAGGGCGTAACGAGCAGTACTTC.

V and J are TRBV19 and TRBJ1-5, with unresolved D. The CDR3 has 13 amino acids. The V gene lost 3 bases and the J gene lost 1 base, with 4 bases spanning the gap. Germline CDR1 is LNHDA and CDR2 is SQIVND (reference sequence). The CDR3 loop is CASSIASNQPQHF. CDR3 nucleotides: TGTGCCAGTAGTATCGCCAGCAATCAGCCCCAGCATTTT.

There are a few counts of this clone. Different DNA sequences within this sample yield the same CDR3. The chain is built from TRBV7-9 and TRBJ2-2; the D is unclear. Germline-derived CDR1 and CDR2 are SEHNR and FQNEAQ (reference sequence). CDR3 length equals 14 residues. Trimming stripped 0 bases from V and 0 bases from J, with 2 bases between. The CDR3 reads CASSLATNTGELFF. CDR3 DNA sequence: TGTGCCAGCAGCTTAGCGACGAACACCGGGGAGCTGTTTTTT.

The J gene is TRBJ2-2, the V gene TRBV7-6, with D unresolved. Germline V gives CDR1 SGHVS, CDR2 FNYEAQ. The CDR3 extends over 17 amino acids. Trimming pared 1 base from V and 6 bases from J, leaving 18 bases between. The CDR3 DNA reads as TGTGCCAGCAGCTTAGGGGCTACGGGCATTATGGCCGGGGAGCTGTTTTTT. This translates into CASSLGATGIMAGELFF.

This rearrangement joins TRBV11-2 to TRBJ1-2, with D possibly being TRBD1 (5 bases). Germline V gene sequence: CDR1 SGHAT, CDR2 FQNNGV. V lost 8 bases and J 5 bases, leaving 27 bases between the germline ends. CDR3 length: 17 amino acids. The CDR3, as DNA: TGTGCCAGCGTCCCTAGATTCCGGGACGGCGTCCCGTATGGCTACACCTTC. Its translation: CASVPRFRDGVPYGYTF.

V is TRBV4-2 and J is TRBJ1-4; D remains unclear. V was shortened by 0 bases and J by 13 bases, with 18 bases between the two germline ends. Germline lookup yields CDR1 LGHNA and CDR2 YNFKEQ. The CDR3 is 15 residues long. CDR3 sequence reads: CASSQDLPPPEGLFF. In nucleotides, the CDR3 is TGTGCCAGCAGCCAAGACTTGCCCCCCCCCGAGGGACTGTTTTTT.

This chain connects TRBV7-9 to TRBJ2-6; no firm D call. In germline, CDR1 is SEHNR, CDR2 FQNEAQ (reference sequence). The CDR3 runs 15 residues. V was trimmed by 5 bases and J by 2 bases, leaving 10 bases between them. The DNA for the CDR3 is TGTGCCAGCAGCAGCCGACTCCCTGGGGCCAACGTCCTGACTTTC. As protein: CASSSRLPGANVLTF.

This sequence joins TRBV5-1 and TRBJ2-7; 7 positions match TRBD1. J lost 0 bases, V lost 4 bases, and 4 bases had no gene match. The CDR3 extends over 14 amino acids. CDR1 and CDR2 (germline): SGHRS, YFSETQ. The CDR3, as DNA: TGCGCCAGCAGCCAATCAGGGGGCTCCTACGAGCAGTACTTC. Translated, it gives CASSQSGGSYEQYF.

The chain recombines TRBV11-1 with TRBJ2-1; D unresolved. CDR3 length equals 12 residues. Germline CDR1 and CDR2: SGHAT and FQDESV (reference sequence). V was trimmed by 4 bases and J by 5 bases, leaving 6 bases between them. CDR3 in DNA: TGTGCCAGCAGCTATTGGGACAATGAGCAGTTCTTC. This gives the protein CASSYWDNEQFF.

Of note for this clone: A junction boundary mismatches the germline segment, possibly from a read error. J is TRBJ2-2 and V is TRBV7-2; D gene uncertain. CDR3 size: 18 residues. From germline, CDR1 is SGHTA and CDR2 FQGNSA. Written as DNA, the CDR3 is TGTGCCAGCAGTTTAGATCCCCGCTATGCCGCGAACACCGGGGAGCTGTTTTTT. The encoded protein is CASSLDPRYAANTGELFF.

The rearrangement joins TRBV6-5 to TRBJ2-5; D is unresolved. There are 13 residues in the CDR3. Between the trimmed V and J ends, which lost 2 bases and 4 bases, there was a span of 8 bases. Germline CDR1 reads MNHEY; CDR2 reads SVGAGI. DNA for the CDR3: TGTGCCAGCAGTTACGGGTCGGGAGAGACCCAGTACTTC. Its protein is CASSYGSGETQYF.

The chain recombines TRBV27 with TRBJ1-2; the match to TRBD1 covers 7 bases. V was pared by 2 bases and J by 6 bases, with 9 bases of the junction left unmatched. The CDR3 is 15 residues long. CDR1 and CDR2 (germline): MNHEY, SMNVEV (reference sequence). This chain's CDR3 is CASSLGPGGADGYTF. The CDR3 DNA sequence: TGTGCCAGCAGTTTAGGGCCAGGGGGGGCGGATGGCTACACCTTC.

The chain employs TRBV5-1 and TRBJ2-7; 9 nucleotides agree with TRBD1. The ends lost 0 bases at V and 5 bases at J; junction bases unmatched: 6. In germline, CDR1 is SGHRS, CDR2 YFSETQ. The CDR3 totals 15 residues. The CDR3 DNA reads as TGCGCCAGCAGCTTGGGTACAGGGGGCGCCCACGAGCAGTACTTC. It encodes CASSLGTGGAHEQYF.

Worth noting for this clone: This may arise from a read error, as a much more abundant clone is one base away. This chain joins TRBV5-6 and TRBJ2-1, with D uncertain. Germline V gene lookup returns CDR1 SGHDT and CDR2 YYEEEE. V was shortened by 0 bases and J by 5 bases, with 3 bases between the two germline ends. The CDR3 sequence is 12 residues long. The CDR3: CASSLADNEQFF. In DNA form, the CDR3 reads TGTGCCAGCAGCTTGGCGGACAATGAGCAGTTCTTC.

The chain has TRBV6-1 and TRBJ2-5; tentatively, D is TRBD2 (6 bases). Per the germline V gene, CDR1 is MNHNS and CDR2 is SASEGT. V was pared by 0 bases and J by 13 bases, with 21 bases between. There are 15 residues in the CDR3. The chain's CDR3 is CASSEAEDRGRPPYF. CDR3 in DNA: TGTGCCAGCAGTGAAGCGGAGGACCGGGGGAGGCCCCCGTACTTC.

The chain couples TRBV2 to TRBJ1-2; no clear D. V was trimmed by 2 bases and J by 3 bases, leaving 10 bases between them. Germline V gene data show CDR1 as SNHLY and CDR2 as FYNNEI. The CDR3 contains 14 residues. CDR3 nucleotide sequence: TGTGCCAGCAGTGAACCCCGGCGAGACTATGGCTACACCTTC. Its protein product is CASSEPRRDYGYTF.

The V call is TRBV9, the J call TRBJ2-3, with TRBD2 matching over 13 bases. V dropped 3 bases and J dropped 2; count of bases not matched to a gene: 9. Germline CDR1 reads SGDLS; CDR2 reads YYNGEE. The CDR3 runs 18 residues. The DNA for the CDR3 is TGTGCCAGCAGCGACAGGGGACTAGCGGGATATTACACAGATACGCAGTATTTT. This encodes CASSDRGLAGYYTDTQYF.

This chain joins TRBV6-1 and TRBJ2-7, with D unclear. Germline V gene sequence: CDR1 MNHNS, CDR2 SASEGT. CDR3 length: 13 amino acids. Trimming cost V 1 base and J 3 bases, with 7 bases left between them. CDR3 DNA sequence: TGTGCCAGCAGTGAAGGGTTCGACTACGAGCAGTACTTC. Translating gives CASSEGFDYEQYF.

J is TRBJ2-7 and V is TRBV27, with D tentatively TRBD1 (6 bases). From germline, CDR1 is MNHEY and CDR2 SMNVEV (reference sequence). This CDR3 has 14 amino acids. Deletions cut 7 bases from V and 0 bases from J, with 13 bases between. The CDR3 region is CASKPIQGSYEQYF. In nucleotides, the CDR3 is TGTGCCAGCAAACCCATACAGGGCTCCTACGAGCAGTACTTC.

A single count supports this clone. The J gene is TRBJ1-2, the V gene TRBV4-3; no definite D call. The V gene's germline CDR1 is LGHNA and CDR2 YSLEER. The CDR3 loop spans 16 amino acids. Trimming pared 1 base from V and 6 bases from J, leaving 18 bases between. For the CDR3, the DNA is TGCGCCAGCAGCCAAGTCCGTCAGATGGCCCTCCATGGCTACACCTTC. Translated, it gives CASSQVRQMALHGYTF.

In nucleotides, the CDR3 is TGTGCCAGCAGCTTACGAGGGACAAGGGGGCACTACGAGCAGTACTTC. Translating gives CASSLRGTRGHYEQYF. The chain joins TRBV11-1 to TRBJ2-7; 7 nucleotides line up with TRBD1. Trimming removed 2 bases from V and 3 bases from J; junction bases left unmatched: 10. The CDR3 is 16 residues long. Germline lookup yields CDR1 SGHAT and CDR2 FQDESV (reference sequence).